Each of the 17 T cell receptor beta chains below was sequenced from the same sample in a study of T cell repertoires in cytomegalovirus infection. Each CDR3 protein is one row after TCRdb ran MiXCR on the reads. The data show approximately 240,000 distinct CDR3 sequences, roughly an eighth seen once. The sample comprised PBMCs. The receptor set was obtained from a human donor in good health (CMV status not recorded). Some clones in this sample may be carry-over from other donors' samples.

This clonotype came up many times. The J gene is TRBJ2-2, the V gene TRBV28; D is ambiguous. This CDR3 is built from 14 residues. CDR1 MDHEN and CDR2 SYDVKM come from the germline V gene. The V end was cut by 2 bases, the J end by 3 bases, with 7 bases between. The CDR3: CASSLHRDTGELFF. The DNA for the CDR3 is TGTGCCAGCAGTTTACACAGAGACACCGGGGAGCTGTTTTTT. The full variable domain, in which reference TRBV28 and TRBJ2-2 provide the parts outside the CDR3, is DVKVTQSSRYLVKRTGEKVFLECVQDMDHENMFWYRQDPGLGLRLIYFSYDVKMKEKGDIPEGYSVSREKKERFSLILESASTNQTSMYLCASSLHRDTGELFFGEGSRLTVL.

J is TRBJ2-7 and V is TRBV19; D is perhaps TRBD1 (5 bases). The V gene's germline CDR1 is LNHDA and CDR2 SQIVND (reference sequence). The V end was cut by 7 bases, the J end by 4 bases, with 17 bases between. The length of the CDR3 is 14 residues. The CDR3 sequence: CASKQDGRSYEQYF. CDR3 DNA: TGTGCCAGTAAACAGGACGGCCGCTCTTACGAGCAGTACTTC. The whole variable domain, remainder taken from reference TRBV19 and TRBJ2-7, is DGGITQSPKYLFRKEGQNVTLSCEQNLNHDAMYWYRQDPGQGLRLIYYSQIVNDFQKGDIAEGYSVSREKKESFPLTVTSAQKNPTAFYLCASKQDGRSYEQYFGPGTRLTVT.

This clonotype was picked up many times. V usage is TRBV6-1 and J usage is TRBJ2-3, with D perhaps assigned TRBD1 or TRBD2 (8 bases each). V dropped 2 bases and J dropped 2 bases, with 17 bases sitting between them. Germline V CDR1 and CDR2: MNHNS, SASEGT. There are 17 residues in the CDR3. CDR3 in DNA: TGTGCCAGCAGTGAATCGCGGGGGGACAGGCACACAGATACGCAGTATTTT. This encodes CASSESRGDRHTDTQYF.

This clonotype was detected ten times or more. The chain uses TRBV2 and TRBJ2-1; no definite D call. Trimming took 10 bases from V and 0 from J, leaving 13 bases between them. The V gene's germline CDR1 is SNHLY and CDR2 FYNNEI. The CDR3 contains 14 residues. The CDR3 is CATSRASSYNEQFF. Here the CDR3 DNA reads TGTGCCACCTCCCGAGCGAGCTCCTACAATGAGCAGTTCTTC.

This clonotype was counted ten times or more. This chain links TRBV7-2 with TRBJ2-3; D gene uncertain. Germline V gene lookup returns CDR1 SGHTA and CDR2 FQGNSA. Trimming removed 1 base at V and 1 base at J, with 9 bases between. This CDR3 has 15 amino acids. The CDR3 bases are TGTGCCAGCAGCTTAGTCCTTACTGGCACAGATACGCAGTATTTT. Its translation: CASSLVLTGTDTQYF.

This clonotype occurred many times. This chain joins TRBV7-2 and TRBJ2-1; a possible D gene is TRBD2 (5 bases). CDR1 SGHTA and CDR2 FQGNSA come from the germline V gene. The CDR3 sequence is 12 residues long. The V gene lost 1 base and the J gene lost 10 bases, with 8 bases spanning the gap. CDR3 DNA sequence: TGTGCCAGCAGCTTAGTAGGCGGGGAGCAGTTCTTC. Amino acids: CASSLVGGEQFF.

In its sample, this clonotype was seen many times. The chain carries TRBV2 and TRBJ2-5; D gene uncertain. Germline V lookup: CDR1 SNHLY, CDR2 FYNNEI. V was shortened by 1 base and J by 5 bases, with 14 bases between the two germline ends. This CDR3 has 15 residues. The CDR3 spells CASSEGIGSEETQYF. CDR3 DNA sequence: TGTGCCAGCAGTGAAGGAATCGGGTCCGAGGAGACCCAGTACTTC.

The chain joins TRBV12-3 or TRBV12-4 to TRBJ2-3; no firm D call. Trimming stripped 7 bases from V and 2 bases from J, with 13 bases between. CDR3 length equals 14 residues. The CDR3 spells CASTVESFTDTQYF. The CDR3, as DNA: TGTGCCAGCACGGTCGAATCTTTCACAGATACGCAGTATTTT.

This clonotype was recorded many times. This chain uses TRBV15 with TRBJ1-2, with a possible D match to TRBD1 (6 bases). This CDR3 contains 14 residues. Trimming took off 1 base at V and 7 bases at J, with 13 bases between the two ends. Germline V gene data show CDR1 as LNHNV and CDR2 as YYDKDF (reference sequence). CDR3 DNA sequence: TGTGCCACCAGCAGAGTTACAGGGCCTGGTGGCTACACCTTC. It encodes CATSRVTGPGGYTF. Full variable domain (outside the CDR3, taken from reference TRBV15 and TRBJ1-2): DAMVIQNPRYQVTQFGKPVTLSCSQTLNHNVMYWYQQKSSQAPKLLFHYYDKDFNNEADTPDNFQSRRPNTSFCFLDIRSPGLGDTAMYLCATSRVTGPGGYTFGSGTRLTVV.

There are many counts of this clonotype. Relative to the germline gene, one junction end is altered; a read error may explain this. V usage is TRBV5-1 and J usage is TRBJ1-1; unclear D gene. This CDR3 is 11 amino acids long. The germline V gene has CDR1 SGHRS and CDR2 YFSETQ. CDR3 residues: CASSLGTEAFF. The DNA of the CDR3 is TGTGCCAGCAGCTTGGGAACTGAAGCTTTCTTT.

Many counts were recorded for this clonotype. The V gene is TRBV7-8, the J gene TRBJ2-4, with D possibly matching TRBD1 (5 bases). This CDR3 has 16 amino acids. V shed 0 bases and J shed 6 bases, with 15 bases lying between them. From germline, CDR1 is SGHVS and CDR2 FQNEAQ. CDR3 in amino acids: CASSLATAGRGNIQYF. Here the CDR3 DNA reads TGTGCCAGCAGCTTAGCAACGGCAGGGCGAGGAAACATTCAGTACTTC.

This clonotype was recorded many times. The chain joins TRBV28 to TRBJ1-5; D is unresolved. Trimming took off 6 bases at V and 2 bases at J, with 5 bases between the two ends. This CDR3 spans 12 amino acids. Germline CDR1 reads MDHEN; CDR2 reads SYDVKM. CDR3 in amino acids: CASRDGNQPQHF. CDR3 DNA sequence: TGTGCCAGCAGGGATGGCAATCAGCCCCAGCATTTT.

This clonotype showed up just a few times. The chain carries TRBV19 and TRBJ1-2; D unclear. Per the germline V gene, CDR1 is LNHDA and CDR2 is SQIVND (reference sequence). The CDR3 covers 16 residues. V lost 0 bases and J lost 0, with 11 bases in between. CDR3 DNA sequence: TGTGCCAGTAGTATAGACCATGACCGAGCTAACTATGGCTACACCTTC. Translating it yields CASSIDHDRANYGYTF.

This clonotype was detected many times. The CDR3 protein is CASSGTGGNAGELFF. DNA of the CDR3: TGTGCCAGCAGCGGGACAGGGGGAAATGCCGGGGAGCTGTTTTTT. V usage is TRBV7-2 and J usage is TRBJ2-2, with 11 bases fitting TRBD1. There are 15 residues in the CDR3. The germline V gene encodes CDR1 SGHTA and CDR2 FQGNSA. V lost 5 bases to trimming and J lost 6 bases; unmatched junction nucleotides: 5.

The chain recombines TRBV5-4 with TRBJ2-1, with TRBD2 matching 16 bases. The CDR3 extends over 19 amino acids. Germline V CDR1 and CDR2: SGHNT, YYREEE (reference sequence). V lost 4 bases, J lost 0 bases, and 7 bases stayed unmatched. As DNA, the CDR3 is TGTGCCAGCAGCCCGGCGGGACTAGCGGGAGGGCCCTCCTACAATGAGCAGTTCTTC. Protein sequence: CASSPAGLAGGPSYNEQFF.

The table lists this clonotype with many counts. V gene TRBV7-2 combines with J gene TRBJ2-7, with TRBD1 identical over 7 bases. The CDR3 is made up of 15 amino acids. CDR1 and CDR2 from the germline V gene are SGHTA and FQGNSA. V lost 6 bases to trimming and J lost 1 base; unmatched junction nucleotides: 9. The CDR3 loop is CASSPRGQVSYEQYF. The CDR3 coding sequence is TGTGCCAGCAGTCCTAGAGGACAGGTGTCCTACGAGCAGTACTTC.

This clonotype was seen repeatedly, ten times or more. The rearrangement joins TRBV19 to TRBJ2-7, with 10 bases that match TRBD1. The CDR3 totals 14 residues. The germline V gene encodes CDR1 LNHDA and CDR2 SQIVND (reference sequence). V lost 5 bases and J lost 5; bases outside the gene matches: 6. CDR3 DNA: TGTGCCAGTAGTCCGACGACAGGGGGCAACGAGCAGTACTTC. Translation gives CASSPTTGGNEQYF.